These T cell receptor beta chains were read from a single sample in a study of cytomegalovirus exposure and HLA in healthy donors. Libraries were prepared by immunoSEQ multiplex PCR; TCRdb keeps only in-frame clonotypes and omits some of them. The table lists more than 110,000 clones, roughly 9.7% of them singletons. Sequences were obtained from PBMCs. The source is a man aged 50 to 59 in good health and CMV-seronegative. Each CDR3 is given without its conserved first and last residue.

v_call	cdr3_aa
TRBV27	ASRRGHTGELF
TRBV6-1	ASSLGGDYGYT
TRBV7-3	ASSRVGQGSTGELF
TRBV5-1	ASSFSSGQLTYEQY
TRBV30	AWRASRTGELF
TRBV6-5	ASSYRPSGVDTQY
TRBV30	AWSGDSPLTEAF
TRBV29-1	SARMTGGALSTEAF
TRBV29-1	SVDPGAGGYT
TRBV7-9	ASSFPAGGSGNTIY
TRBV19	ASSHRDRPNTEAF
TRBV6-5	ASRNSGVSLHGYT
TRBV28	ASRLRITGTEFGELF
TRBV7-3	ASSSPVNVRTEVNTEAF
TRBV19	ASSIGAMPYGYT
TRBV30	AWGQENQPQH
TRBV25-1	ASSPFGFGYT
TRBV29-1	SVETDSYTEAF
TRBV9	ASSTTGVGTEAF
TRBV25-1	ASSLGLDSYEQY
TRBV10-3	AISPGQGAYEQY
TRBV29-1	SVSGGAGGLNEQF
TRBV29-1	SGRTGQGNYGYT
TRBV4-1	ASSQVGGPGELF
TRBV7-9	ASSLAYTGSAYGYT
TRBV30	AWTLTGDTEAF
TRBV15	ATTRTGDNEQF
TRBV10-1	ASSLAGGETQY
TRBV2	ASSDAQPTGEQY